This T cell receptor (beta chain) was captured by sequencing in a study of cytomegalovirus exposure and HLA in healthy donors. V shed 3 bases and J shed 0 bases, with 19 bases lying between them. CDR3 length: 18 amino acids. Germline V gene lookup returns CDR1 SGDLS and CDR2 YYNGEE. Study-level results: The study put 150 to 200 TCR beta chains on its list as cytomegalovirus-associated. Only CMV serostatus was available as immune exposure information.

Primers: 60 Vbeta forward and 13 Jbeta reverse. Sequenced by immunoSEQ multiplex PCR; TCRdb stores in-frame clones only, minus some. Of about 89,000 clones in the sample, under 85% are singletons; the top ten hold 2.5% to 3.5%. Points on this clone: The antigen is not known.

The rearrangement uses TRBV9 and TRBJ1-3, with D possibly being TRBD1 (5 bases). Sample: PBMCs. This clonotype was sampled from a man aged 25-45 years in good health and CMV-seronegative. The DNA of the CDR3 is TGTGCCAGCAGCGAGGTTGGGGGACTGTCTATCTCTGGAAACACCATATATTTT. Protein sequence: CASSEVGGLSISGNTIYF.